Following are 32 T cell receptor beta chains from one sample sequenced in a study of blood T cell repertoires in COVID-19. Clones were sequenced by immunoSEQ multiplex PCR, and TCRdb holds only the in-frame ones, with some missing. This table holds under 550,000 clones, 85% to 90% found once. The sequenced material came from peripheral blood. The source of these receptors is a man aged 18 to 30 with COVID-19, enrolled during active disease.

The chain links TRBV19 to TRBJ2-4; 10 nucleotides match TRBD2. Germline V gives CDR1 LNHDA, CDR2 SQIVND (reference sequence). This CDR3 contains 18 residues. Trimming cost V 0 bases and J 4 bases; bases outside gene matches: 9. In DNA form, the CDR3 reads TGTGCCAGTAGTATAGATTCGGTGCTAGCGGGAGCGAAAAACATTCAGTACTTC. Amino acid sequence: CASSIDSVLAGAKNIQYF. Full variable domain (missing parts from reference TRBV19 and TRBJ2-4): DGGITQSPKYLFRKEGQNVTLSCEQNLNHDAMYWYRQDPGQGLRLIYYSQIVNDFQKGDIAEGYSVSREKKESFPLTVTSAQKNPTAFYLCASSIDSVLAGAKNIQYFGAGTRLSVL.

The chain uses TRBV9 and TRBJ2-5; a possible D gene is TRBD2 (5 bases). The CDR3 spans 15 residues. Trimming removed 0 bases at V and 2 bases at J, with 11 bases between. CDR1 is SGDLS and CDR2 is YYNGEE in the germline V gene. The CDR3 nucleotides read TGTGCCAGCAGCGTAGTCGGAGCGGCGCAAGAGACCCAGTACTTC. Protein sequence: CASSVVGAAQETQYF. The whole variable domain, remainder taken from reference TRBV9 and TRBJ2-5, is DSGVTQTPKHLITATGQRVTLRCSPRSGDLSVYWYQQSLDQGLQFLIQYYNGEERAKGNILERFSAQQFPDLHSELNLSSLELGDSALYFCASSVVGAAQETQYFGPGTRLLVL.

The chain is built from TRBV14 and TRBJ2-5; tentative D call: TRBD2 (6 bases). The CDR3 length is 12 residues. The germline V and J ends were trimmed by 5 bases and 7 bases, with 11 bases remaining between them. Looked up from germline, CDR1 is SGHDN and CDR2 is FVKESK. The CDR3 is CASSLAVGTQYF. In nucleotides, the CDR3 is TGTGCCAGCAGCTTAGCGGTAGGGACCCAGTACTTC.

This clone has a single count. V and J are TRBV27 and TRBJ1-6, with 7 nucleotides matching TRBD1. The CDR3 covers 19 residues. V was clipped by 3 bases and J by 1 base; unmatched bases: 12. Germline CDR1 and CDR2: MNHEY and SMNVEV (reference sequence). CDR3 coding DNA: TGTGCCAGCAGTTTGACAGGGAAAATAGCTAGGTCCTATAATTCACCCCTCCACTTT. Translated: CASSLTGKIARSYNSPLHF.

V gene TRBV18 combines with J gene TRBJ2-5, with no clear D. CDR1 and CDR2 (germline): KGHSH, LQKENI. The CDR3 spans 13 residues. V shed 11 bases and J shed 0 bases, with 13 bases lying between them. The CDR3 protein is CASSPLHQETQYF. The CDR3, as DNA: TGTGCCTCTTCTCCCCTACACCAAGAGACCCAGTACTTC.

This chain connects TRBV27 to TRBJ2-7; TRBD1 matches 8 bases. Germline values: CDR1 MNHEY, CDR2 SMNVEV (reference sequence). After removal of 4 bases from V and 5 bases from J, the junction contained 13 bases not matched to a gene. CDR3 length equals 16 residues. DNA for the CDR3: TGTGCCAGCAGTTCACCCACGGGACAGGTATTTCACGAGCAGTACTTC. It yields the protein CASSSPTGQVFHEQYF.

This chain joins TRBV3-1 (or the pseudogene TRBV3-2) and TRBJ2-5; 11 nucleotides align to TRBD2. The CDR3 contains 18 residues. Germline trimming cut 4 bases from V and 5 bases from J; bases unmatched to any gene: 15. Germline V gives CDR1 LGHDT, CDR2 YNNKEL (reference sequence). The CDR3 nucleotides are TGTGCCAGCAGCCCCACGGGTAGCGGGAGGGCCGTTGGGGAGACCCAGTACTTC. This codes for CASSPTGSGRAVGETQYF.

The CDR3 loop reads CASRQGGIFYEQYF. The CDR3 DNA reads TGCGCCAGCAGACAGGGGGGCATATTCTACGAGCAGTACTTC. This sequence joins TRBV23-1 and TRBJ2-7; 8 bases align to TRBD1. TRBV23-1 is marked as an open reading frame, function uncertain. The ends lost 6 bases at V and 3 bases at J; junction bases unmatched: 7. The CDR3 runs to 14 residues.

The chain has TRBV2 and TRBJ2-1; D is uncertain. Trimming pared 4 bases from V and 1 base from J, leaving 8 bases between. The CDR3 loop spans 14 amino acids. Germline CDR1 is SNHLY and CDR2 is FYNNEI. The CDR3 is CASSGQESYNEQFF. The DNA for the CDR3 is TGTGCCAGCAGTGGTCAAGAGTCCTACAATGAGCAGTTCTTC.

The chain has TRBV2 and TRBJ2-7; the D gene is possibly TRBD1 (5 bases). Per the germline V gene, CDR1 is SNHLY and CDR2 is FYNNEI. There are 13 residues in the CDR3. V lost 6 bases to trimming and J lost 0 bases, with 9 bases between them. The CDR3 protein is CASRADTSYEQYF. In DNA form, the CDR3 reads TGTGCCAGCAGGGCGGACACCTCCTACGAGCAGTACTTC.

This clone showed up just once. This chain joins TRBV19 and TRBJ1-6; 8 nucleotides match TRBD1. The V and J ends lost 5 bases and 9 bases, in that order; junction bases with no gene match: 9. Looked up from germline, CDR1 is LNHDA and CDR2 is SQIVND (reference sequence). CDR3 length: 15 residues. CDR3 residues: CASSPTGASPSPLHF. The CDR3 coding sequence is TGTGCCAGTAGTCCGACAGGGGCTTCACCTTCACCCCTCCACTTT. The whole variable domain, filled in from reference TRBV19 and TRBJ1-6, reads DGGITQSPKYLFRKEGQNVTLSCEQNLNHDAMYWYRQDPGQGLRLIYYSQIVNDFQKGDIAEGYSVSREKKESFPLTVTSAQKNPTAFYLCASSPTGASPSPLHFGNGTRLTVT.

The chain couples TRBV6-5 to TRBJ1-5; the match to TRBD1 covers 9 bases. The ends lost 6 bases at V and 4 bases at J; junction bases unmatched: 7. Germline lookup yields CDR1 MNHEY and CDR2 SVGAGI. The CDR3 is made up of 15 amino acids. As DNA, the CDR3 is TGTGCCAGCAGGAGGGACAGGGATGGGAATCAGCCCCAGCATTTT. The encoded protein is CASRRDRDGNQPQHF.

The V and J genes are TRBV3-1 (or the pseudogene TRBV3-2) and TRBJ2-1, with 14 bases lining up with TRBD2. V dropped 0 bases and J dropped 7; count of bases not matched to a gene: 8. CDR1 LGHDT and CDR2 YNNKEL come from the germline V gene (reference sequence). This CDR3 is 18 amino acids long. The CDR3 sequence: CASSQEPGLAGVSNEQFF. CDR3 nucleotide sequence: TGTGCCAGCAGCCAAGAGCCGGGACTAGCGGGAGTGTCAAATGAGCAGTTCTTC.

The chain joins TRBV27 to TRBJ2-3; a possible D gene is TRBD2 (5 bases). The CDR3 sequence is 16 residues long. Germline lookup yields CDR1 MNHEY and CDR2 SMNVEV (reference sequence). V gave up 0 bases and J gave up 5 bases, with 15 bases separating them. DNA for the CDR3: TGTGCCAGCAGTTTATCGATCGGCTCCAGCGGAGATACGCAGTATTTT. This translates into CASSLSIGSSGDTQYF.

The rearrangement uses TRBV24-1 and TRBJ2-3, with TRBD1 identical over 8 bases. Germline V gene lookup returns CDR1 KGHDR and CDR2 SFDVKD. The trim removed 0 bases at V and 5 bases at J, leaving 3 bases unmatched. The CDR3 consists of 15 residues. The chain's CDR3 is CATSDLPTGGDTQYF. CDR3 DNA: TGTGCCACCAGTGATTTGCCCACAGGGGGAGATACGCAGTATTTT.

This clone was seen once. This chain links TRBV4-2 with TRBJ1-4, with D tentatively TRBD1 (5 bases). With 2 bases removed from V and 7 bases from J, the gap between germline ends came to 14 bases. The CDR3 consists of 15 residues. Germline CDR1 and CDR2: LGHNA and YNFKEQ. Here the CDR3 reads CASSQNPSGGEKLFF. The CDR3, as DNA: TGTGCCAGCAGCCAAAACCCAAGCGGGGGTGAAAAACTGTTTTTT.

This clone came up once. The chain combines TRBV6-5 with TRBJ1-5; 7 positions match TRBD1. Trimming took 7 bases from V and 0 from J; bases not matched to a gene: 6. The CDR3 extends over 15 amino acids. Germline-derived CDR1 and CDR2 are MNHEY and SVGAGI. The CDR3 spells CASTGTAYSNQPQHF. CDR3 sequence (DNA): TGTGCCAGCACCGGGACAGCTTATAGCAATCAGCCCCAGCATTTT.

The chain is built from TRBV5-4 and TRBJ2-7; possibly TRBD2 for D (6 bases). Looked up from germline, CDR1 is SGHNT and CDR2 is YYREEE (reference sequence). V was shortened by 5 bases and J by 0 bases, with 9 bases between the two germline ends. This CDR3 is 13 amino acids long. The CDR3 DNA is TGTGCCAGCAGTGGGACTTCCTCCTACGAGCAGTACTTC. It yields the protein CASSGTSSYEQYF.

The rearrangement uses TRBV27 and TRBJ2-7; D might be TRBD1 (5 bases). CDR3 size: 13 residues. Germline V lookup: CDR1 MNHEY, CDR2 SMNVEV (reference sequence). V lost 3 bases to trimming and J lost 2 bases, with 8 bases between them. In DNA form, the CDR3 reads TGTGCCAGCAGTTTTGGGGCCCCCTACGAGCAGTACTTC. Residues: CASSFGAPYEQYF.

The chain links TRBV28 to TRBJ1-1; D call uncertain. The CDR3 length is 19 residues. Germline assignment: CDR1 MDHEN and CDR2 SYDVKM. Trimming took off 7 bases at V and 3 bases at J, with 30 bases between the two ends. The CDR3, as DNA: TGTGCCAGCACCAAAAGGGTGGGGAGGCCAGGAGGGCCGGACACTGAAGCTTTCTTT. Translation: CASTKRVGRPGGPDTEAFF.

The rearrangement links TRBV7-3 to TRBJ2-3, with D unresolved. Trimming removed 5 bases from V and 5 bases from J, with 8 bases in between. Germline assignment: CDR1 SGHTA and CDR2 FQGTGA. The CDR3 has 12 amino acids. CDR3 loop: CASSPMRDTQYF. The CDR3 DNA reads TGTGCCAGCAGCCCCATGAGAGATACGCAGTATTTT.

The J gene is TRBJ2-5, the V gene TRBV18; 8 positions agree with TRBD2. The V segment lost 5 bases and the J segment 4 bases; nucleotides outside the gene matches: 12. Germline V gives CDR1 KGHSH, CDR2 LQKENI. The CDR3 runs 16 residues. The CDR3 region has the DNA TGTGCCAGCTCATCGCTGCTAGCGGGTGGAGGAGAGACCCAGTACTTC. This sequence encodes CASSSLLAGGGETQYF.

This clone was observed a few times. This sequence joins TRBV4-1 and TRBJ2-6, with D perhaps TRBD2 (6 bases). Trimming took off 1 base at V and 2 bases at J, with 6 bases between the two ends. This CDR3 region has 15 residues. Looked up from germline, CDR1 is MGHRA and CDR2 is YSYEKL. CDR3 region: CASSQAGAGANVLTF. The CDR3 nucleotides are TGCGCCAGCAGCCAAGCGGGGGCTGGGGCCAACGTCCTGACTTTC.

CDR3 protein: CASSSQGAGTEAFF. CDR3 coding DNA: TGTGCCAGTAGTTCACAGGGGGCAGGCACTGAAGCTTTCTTT. The chain combines TRBV19 with TRBJ1-1; 9 nucleotides agree with TRBD1. Germline V gene data show CDR1 as LNHDA and CDR2 as SQIVND (reference sequence). The junction had 5 bases not matched to a gene; V was cut back by 5 bases and J by 4 bases. The CDR3 is made up of 14 amino acids. Combining the CDR3 with reference TRBV19 and TRBJ1-1 gives the whole variable domain DGGITQSPKYLFRKEGQNVTLSCEQNLNHDAMYWYRQDPGQGLRLIYYSQIVNDFQKGDIAEGYSVSREKKESFPLTVTSAQKNPTAFYLCASSSQGAGTEAFFGQGTRLTVV.

CDR3: CATSDSTQGHSNQPQHF. The CDR3 DNA reads as TGTGCCACCAGTGATTCCACCCAGGGGCATAGCAATCAGCCCCAGCATTTT. V and J are TRBV24-1 and TRBJ1-5; D possibly corresponds to TRBD1 (6 bases). Germline CDR1 and CDR2: KGHDR and SFDVKD. This CDR3 has 17 residues. V was pared by 2 bases and J by 0 bases, with 13 bases between.

The chain recombines TRBV6-5 with TRBJ1-6; the D gene is possibly TRBD1 (6 bases). In germline, CDR1 is MNHEY, CDR2 SVGAGI. Trimming took 7 bases from V and 10 from J, leaving 20 bases between them. The CDR3 sequence is 15 residues long. The CDR3 spells CASTVQGRVGSPLHF. The CDR3 DNA reads as TGTGCCAGCACTGTTCAGGGGCGGGTAGGGTCACCCCTCCACTTT.

This clone appeared a single time. The rearrangement links TRBV6-5 to TRBJ1-1, with 7 nucleotides matching TRBD1. Per the germline V gene, CDR1 is MNHEY and CDR2 is SVGAGI. The CDR3 covers 13 residues. Losses at the gene ends were 2 bases for V and 4 bases for J; bases not matched to a gene: 1. The CDR3 DNA reads as TGTGCCAGCAGTTACAGGGGGCGCACTGAAGCTTTCTTT. This sequence encodes CASSYRGRTEAFF.

This rearrangement joins TRBV10-1 to TRBJ2-1; 13 bases match TRBD2. J lost 5 bases, V lost 10 bases, and 8 bases had no gene match. CDR1 WNHNN and CDR2 SYGVQD come from the germline V gene (reference sequence). The CDR3 covers 15 residues. In nucleotides, the CDR3 is TGCGCCACCGCAAGACTAGCGGGAGGAAACAATGAGCAGTTCTTC. Translated: CATARLAGGNNEQFF.

V is TRBV19 and J is TRBJ2-7; 10 nucleotides line up with TRBD1. After removal of 1 base from V and 2 bases from J, the junction contained 8 bases not matched to a gene. Germline loops: CDR1 LNHDA, CDR2 SQIVND (reference sequence). The CDR3 is 17 residues long. CDR3 amino acids: CASSIGGRQGAPYEQYF. DNA of the CDR3: TGTGCCAGTAGTATAGGCGGCCGACAGGGGGCCCCCTACGAGCAGTACTTC.

This chain uses TRBV18 with TRBJ2-5; 14 bases fit TRBD2. Germline V CDR1 and CDR2: KGHSH, LQKENI. This CDR3 is built from 17 residues. V gave up 3 bases and J gave up 5 bases; unmatched junction bases: 8. CDR3 sequence: CASSPRLAGGPEETQYF. CDR3 in DNA: TGTGCCAGCTCACCGCGACTAGCGGGAGGGCCCGAGGAGACCCAGTACTTC.

Only one count was recorded for this clone. This CDR3 reads CASSRIQGSGAKNIQYF. In DNA, the CDR3 is TGTGCCAGCAGCCGGATTCAGGGGTCGGGGGCCAAAAACATTCAGTACTTC. V usage is TRBV16 and J usage is TRBJ2-4, with TRBD1 as a possible D gene (6 bases). The CDR3 has 17 residues. V lost 4 bases and J 1 base, leaving 17 bases between the germline ends. From germline, CDR1 is KGHSY and CDR2 FQNENV.

V and J are TRBV4-1 and TRBJ1-4, with 8 bases matching TRBD1. Losses at the gene ends were 0 bases for V and 4 bases for J; bases not matched to a gene: 4. CDR1 is MGHRA and CDR2 is YSYEKL in the germline V gene. There are 16 residues in the CDR3. CDR3 in amino acids: CASSQEPTGDNEKLFF. The CDR3 nucleotides read TGCGCCAGCAGCCAAGAACCGACAGGGGATAATGAAAAACTGTTTTTT.